This T cell receptor beta chain is from a study of blood T cell repertoires in COVID-19. Study as a whole: Samples of COVID-19 (acute and convalescent) were obtained from the United States, Italy and Spain. PBMCs, B-cell-depleted T cells, or T cells provided the cDNA or gDNA that made up the material.

As processed by the authors: Amplifying reference gene primers gave estimates of nucleated cell counts. Only in-frame clones appear in the TCRdb table, and some are missing; sequencing was by immunoSEQ multiplex PCR. The V and J calls and clone size come from that table; D and trimming were worked out from the DNA. Among around 86,000 clones, 85% were seen once, and the ten largest hold over 35%. Germline loops: CDR1 SGHNT, CDR2 YENEEA. This CDR3 comprises 16 residues. Germline trimming cut 5 bases from V and 0 bases from J; bases unmatched to any gene: 6. The sample consisted of peripheral blood. The source is a man aged 80 or over with acute or convalescent COVID-19. The chain combines TRBV11-3 with TRBJ1-1; 10 nucleotides agree with TRBD1. CDR3 loop: CASSPTGQGLNTEAFF. CDR3 in DNA: TGTGCCAGCAGCCCTACGGGACAGGGGTTGAACACTGAAGCTTTCTTT. The full variable domain, its missing parts supplied by reference TRBV11-3 and TRBJ1-1, is EAGVVQSPRYKIIEKKQPVAFWCNPISGHNTLYWYLQNLGQGPELLIRYENEEAVDDSQLPKDRFSAERLKGVDSTLKIQPAELGDSAVYLCASSPTGQGLNTEAFFGQGTRLTVV.